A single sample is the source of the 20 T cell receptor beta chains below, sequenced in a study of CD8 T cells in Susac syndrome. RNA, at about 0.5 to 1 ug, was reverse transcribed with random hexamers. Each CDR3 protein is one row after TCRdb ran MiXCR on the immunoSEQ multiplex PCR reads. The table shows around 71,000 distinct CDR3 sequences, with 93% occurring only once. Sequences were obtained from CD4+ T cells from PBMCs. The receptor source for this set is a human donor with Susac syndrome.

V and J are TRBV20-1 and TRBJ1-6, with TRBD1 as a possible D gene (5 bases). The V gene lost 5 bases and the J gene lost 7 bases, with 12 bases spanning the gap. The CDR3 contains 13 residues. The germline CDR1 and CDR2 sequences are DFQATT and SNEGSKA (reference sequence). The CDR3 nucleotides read TGCAGTGCTCACAGCCAGGGCAATTCACCCCTCCACTTT. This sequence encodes CSAHSQGNSPLHF.

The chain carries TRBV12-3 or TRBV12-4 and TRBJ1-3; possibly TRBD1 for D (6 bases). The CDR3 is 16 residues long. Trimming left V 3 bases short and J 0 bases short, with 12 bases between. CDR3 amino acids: CASSFTGSDSGNTIYF. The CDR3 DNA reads TGTGCCAGCAGTTTTACAGGGTCGGACTCTGGAAACACCATATATTTT.

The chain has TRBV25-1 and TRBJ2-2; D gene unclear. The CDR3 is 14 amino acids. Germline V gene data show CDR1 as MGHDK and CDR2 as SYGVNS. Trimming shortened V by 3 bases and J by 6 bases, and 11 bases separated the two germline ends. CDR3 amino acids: CASSDSRAAGELFF. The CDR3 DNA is TGTGCCAGCAGTGATTCTAGGGCGGCCGGGGAGCTGTTTTTT. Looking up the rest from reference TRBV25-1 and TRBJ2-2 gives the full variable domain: EADIYQTPRYLVIGTGKKITLECSQTMGHDKMYWYQQDPGMELHLIHYSYGVNSTEKGDLSSESTVSRIRTEHFPLTLESARPSHTSQYLCASSDSRAAGELFFGEGSRLTVL.

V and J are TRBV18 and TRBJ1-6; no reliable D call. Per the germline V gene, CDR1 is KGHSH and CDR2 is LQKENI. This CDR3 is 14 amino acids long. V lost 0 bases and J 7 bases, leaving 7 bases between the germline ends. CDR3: CASSPPVQNSPLHF. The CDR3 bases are TGTGCCAGCTCACCACCGGTCCAGAATTCACCCCTCCACTTT.

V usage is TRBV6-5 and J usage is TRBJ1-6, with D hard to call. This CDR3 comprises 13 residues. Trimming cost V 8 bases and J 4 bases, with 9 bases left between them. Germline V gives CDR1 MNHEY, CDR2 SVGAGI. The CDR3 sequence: CASSRGYNSPLHF. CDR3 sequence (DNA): TGTGCCAGCTCAAGAGGATATAATTCACCCCTCCACTTT.

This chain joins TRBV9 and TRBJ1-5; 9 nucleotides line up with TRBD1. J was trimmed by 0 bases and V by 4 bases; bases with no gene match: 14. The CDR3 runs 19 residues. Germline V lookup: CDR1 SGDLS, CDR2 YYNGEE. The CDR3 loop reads CASSSRWDRAHNSNQPQHF. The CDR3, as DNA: TGTGCCAGCAGCTCCCGCTGGGACAGGGCCCATAATAGCAATCAGCCCCAGCATTTT. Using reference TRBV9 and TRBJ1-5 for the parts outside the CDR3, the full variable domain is DSGVTQTPKHLITATGQRVTLRCSPRSGDLSVYWYQQSLDQGLQFLIQYYNGEERAKGNILERFSAQQFPDLHSELNLSSLELGDSALYFCASSSRWDRAHNSNQPQHFGDGTRLSIL.

The CDR3 bases are TGCGCCAGCAGCCAACCCGCGAGCTTCTATGGCTACACCTTC. Translation gives CASSQPASFYGYTF. V usage is TRBV4-1 and J usage is TRBJ1-2; D is undetermined. Trimming took 2 bases from V and 4 from J, leaving 11 bases between them. Germline assignment: CDR1 MGHRA and CDR2 YSYEKL. The CDR3 extends over 14 amino acids.

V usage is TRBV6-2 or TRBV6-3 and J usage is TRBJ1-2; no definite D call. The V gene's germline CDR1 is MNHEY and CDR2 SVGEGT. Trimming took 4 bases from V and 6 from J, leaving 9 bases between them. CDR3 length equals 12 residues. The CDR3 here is CASSFDGDGYTF. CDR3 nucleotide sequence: TGTGCCAGCAGTTTTGACGGCGATGGCTACACCTTC.

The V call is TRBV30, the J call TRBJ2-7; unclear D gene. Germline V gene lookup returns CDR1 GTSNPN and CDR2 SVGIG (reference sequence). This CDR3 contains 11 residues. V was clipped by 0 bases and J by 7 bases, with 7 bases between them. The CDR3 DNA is TGTGCCTGGAGTGTATTTGGGGAGCAGTACTTC. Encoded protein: CAWSVFGEQYF.

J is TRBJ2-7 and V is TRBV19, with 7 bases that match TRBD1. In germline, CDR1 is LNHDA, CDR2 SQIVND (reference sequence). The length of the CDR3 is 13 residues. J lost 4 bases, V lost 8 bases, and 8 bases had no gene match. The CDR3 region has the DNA TGTGCCAGTGGTAAGGGGGCGCGGTACGAGCAGTACTTC. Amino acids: CASGKGARYEQYF.

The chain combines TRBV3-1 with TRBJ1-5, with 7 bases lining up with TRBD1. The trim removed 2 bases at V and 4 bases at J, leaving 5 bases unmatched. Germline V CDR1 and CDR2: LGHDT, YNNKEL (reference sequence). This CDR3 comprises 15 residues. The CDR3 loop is CASSQYGQDNQPQHF. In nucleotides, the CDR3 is TGTGCCAGCAGCCAATACGGACAGGATAATCAGCCCCAGCATTTT.

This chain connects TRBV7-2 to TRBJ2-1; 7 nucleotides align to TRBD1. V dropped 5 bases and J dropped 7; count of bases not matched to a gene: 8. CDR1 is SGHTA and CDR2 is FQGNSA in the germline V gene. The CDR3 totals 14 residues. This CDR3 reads CASSVDRAGNEQFF. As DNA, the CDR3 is TGTGCCAGCAGCGTTGACAGGGCGGGTAATGAGCAGTTCTTC.

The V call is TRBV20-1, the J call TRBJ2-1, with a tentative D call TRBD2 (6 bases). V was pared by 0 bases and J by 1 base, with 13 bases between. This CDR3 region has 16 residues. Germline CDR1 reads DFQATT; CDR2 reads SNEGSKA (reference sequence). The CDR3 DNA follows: TGCAGTGCTAGAGATCGGGGCGGGGATTCCTACAATGAGCAGTTCTTC. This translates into CSARDRGGDSYNEQFF.

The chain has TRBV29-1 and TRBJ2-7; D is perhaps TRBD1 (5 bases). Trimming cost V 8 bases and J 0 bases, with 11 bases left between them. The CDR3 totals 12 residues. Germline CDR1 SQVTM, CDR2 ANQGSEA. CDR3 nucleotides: TGCAGCTTCTCGGACAACTCCTACGAGCAGTACTTC. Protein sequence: CSFSDNSYEQYF.

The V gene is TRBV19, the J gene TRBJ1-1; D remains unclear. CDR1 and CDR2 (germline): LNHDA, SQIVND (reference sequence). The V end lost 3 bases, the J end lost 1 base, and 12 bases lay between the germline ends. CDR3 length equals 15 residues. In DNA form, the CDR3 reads TGTGCCAGTAGTATGGCGAGGGTGGCGAACACTGAAGCTTTCTTT. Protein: CASSMARVANTEAFF.

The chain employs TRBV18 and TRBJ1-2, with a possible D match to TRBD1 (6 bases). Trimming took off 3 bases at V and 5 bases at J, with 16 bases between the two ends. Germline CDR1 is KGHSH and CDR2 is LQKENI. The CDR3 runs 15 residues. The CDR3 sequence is CASSPAGAFEYGYTF. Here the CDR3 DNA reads TGTGCCAGCTCACCGGCAGGGGCATTTGAGTATGGCTACACCTTC.

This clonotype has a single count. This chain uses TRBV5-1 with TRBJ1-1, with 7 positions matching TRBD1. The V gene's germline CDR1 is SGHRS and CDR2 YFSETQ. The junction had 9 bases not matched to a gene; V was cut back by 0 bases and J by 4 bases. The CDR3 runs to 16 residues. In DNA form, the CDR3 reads TGCGCCAGCAGCTTGGCCGGTGGACAGGCCGGCACTGAAGCTTTCTTT. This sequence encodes CASSLAGGQAGTEAFF.

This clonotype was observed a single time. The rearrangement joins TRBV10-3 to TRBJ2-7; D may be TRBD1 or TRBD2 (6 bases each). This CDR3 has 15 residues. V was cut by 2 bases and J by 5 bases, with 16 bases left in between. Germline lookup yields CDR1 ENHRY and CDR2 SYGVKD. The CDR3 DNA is TGTGCCATCAGTGAGAGGGGGGACCTCGGGGACGAGCAGTACTTC. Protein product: CAISERGDLGDEQYF.

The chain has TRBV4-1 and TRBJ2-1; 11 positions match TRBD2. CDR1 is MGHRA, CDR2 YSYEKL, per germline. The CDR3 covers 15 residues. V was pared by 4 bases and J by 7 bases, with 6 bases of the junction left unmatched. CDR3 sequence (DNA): TGCGCCAGCAGCCCAACCGGGACTAGCGGTAATGAGCAGTTCTTC. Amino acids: CASSPTGTSGNEQFF.

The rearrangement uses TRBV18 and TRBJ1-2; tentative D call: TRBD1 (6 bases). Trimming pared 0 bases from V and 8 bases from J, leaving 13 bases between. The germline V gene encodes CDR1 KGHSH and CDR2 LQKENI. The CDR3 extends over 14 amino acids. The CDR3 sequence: CASSPPGQIRGYTF. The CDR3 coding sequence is TGTGCCAGCTCACCACCGGGACAAATTCGAGGCTACACCTTC.